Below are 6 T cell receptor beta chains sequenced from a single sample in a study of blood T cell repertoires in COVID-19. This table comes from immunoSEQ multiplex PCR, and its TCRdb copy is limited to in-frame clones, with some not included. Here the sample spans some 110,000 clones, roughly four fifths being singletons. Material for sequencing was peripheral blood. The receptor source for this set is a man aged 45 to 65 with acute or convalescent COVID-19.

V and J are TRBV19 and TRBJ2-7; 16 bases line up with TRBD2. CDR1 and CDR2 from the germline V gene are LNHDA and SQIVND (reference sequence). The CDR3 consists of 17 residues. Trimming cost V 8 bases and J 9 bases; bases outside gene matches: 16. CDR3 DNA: TGTGCCAGTTCGATCGGACTCGGGACTAGCGGGAGGGGTAGGCAGTACTTC. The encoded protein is CASSIGLGTSGRGRQYF.

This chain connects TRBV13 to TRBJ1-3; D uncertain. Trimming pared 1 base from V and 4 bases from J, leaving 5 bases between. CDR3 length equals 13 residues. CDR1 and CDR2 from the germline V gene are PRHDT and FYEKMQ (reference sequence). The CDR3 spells CASSLDRGNTIYF. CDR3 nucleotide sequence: TGTGCCAGCAGCTTAGATCGGGGAAACACCATATATTTT.

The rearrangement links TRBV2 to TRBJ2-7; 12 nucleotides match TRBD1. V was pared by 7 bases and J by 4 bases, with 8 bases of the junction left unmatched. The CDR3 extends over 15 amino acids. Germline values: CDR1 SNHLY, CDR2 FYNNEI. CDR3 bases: TGTGCCAGCATGAAAGCGGGACAGGGGGCTTACGAGCAGTACTTC. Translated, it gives CASMKAGQGAYEQYF. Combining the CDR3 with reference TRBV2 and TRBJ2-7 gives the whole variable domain EPEVTQTPSHQVTQMGQEVILRCVPISNHLYFYWYRQILGQKVEFLVSFYNNEISEKSEIFDDQFSVERPDGSNFTLKIRSTKLEDSAMYFCASMKAGQGAYEQYFGPGTRLTVT.

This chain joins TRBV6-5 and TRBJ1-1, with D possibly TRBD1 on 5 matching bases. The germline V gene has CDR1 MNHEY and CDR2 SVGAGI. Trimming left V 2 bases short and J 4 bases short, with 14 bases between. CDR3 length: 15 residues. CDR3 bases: TGTGCCAGCAGTTACCAACATTTTAGGGGCACTGAAGCTTTCTTT. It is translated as CASSYQHFRGTEAFF.

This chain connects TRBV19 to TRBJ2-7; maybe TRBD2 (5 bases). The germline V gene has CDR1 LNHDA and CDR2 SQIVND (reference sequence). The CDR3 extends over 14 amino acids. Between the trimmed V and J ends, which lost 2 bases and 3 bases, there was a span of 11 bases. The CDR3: CASSISPGNYEQYF. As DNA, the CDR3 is TGTGCCAGTAGTATATCCCCGGGGAACTACGAGCAGTACTTC. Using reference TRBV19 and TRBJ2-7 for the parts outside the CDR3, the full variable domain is DGGITQSPKYLFRKEGQNVTLSCEQNLNHDAMYWYRQDPGQGLRLIYYSQIVNDFQKGDIAEGYSVSREKKESFPLTVTSAQKNPTAFYLCASSISPGNYEQYFGPGTRLTVT.

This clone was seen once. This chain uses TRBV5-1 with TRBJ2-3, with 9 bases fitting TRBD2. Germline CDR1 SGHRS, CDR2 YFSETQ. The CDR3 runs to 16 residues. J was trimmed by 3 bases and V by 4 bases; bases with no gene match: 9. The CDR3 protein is CASSEGGGAGTDTQYF. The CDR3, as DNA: TGCGCCAGCAGCGAGGGCGGGGGGGCCGGAACAGATACGCAGTATTTT.